The present entry profiles one T cell receptor (beta chain) with its context. This specimen belongs to a study of control samples from healthy donors and cancer patients. This CDR3 contains 15 residues. Between the trimmed V and J ends, which lost 1 base and 1 base, there was a span of 7 bases. Germline-derived CDR1 and CDR2 are LNHDA and SQIVND (reference sequence). Assay: immunoSEQ multiplex PCR; the TCRdb copy retains only in-frame clones and omits some. The data contain nearly 200,000 clones, around 93% of them singletons. The rearrangement links TRBV19 to TRBJ2-2, with TRBD2 as a possible D gene (6 bases). This receptor was identified in a young man in good health. The specimen sequenced was blood. Written as DNA, the CDR3 is TGTGCCAGTAGTATAGGACTAGGGAACACCGGGGAGCTGTTTTTT. It is translated as CASSIGLGNTGELFF.